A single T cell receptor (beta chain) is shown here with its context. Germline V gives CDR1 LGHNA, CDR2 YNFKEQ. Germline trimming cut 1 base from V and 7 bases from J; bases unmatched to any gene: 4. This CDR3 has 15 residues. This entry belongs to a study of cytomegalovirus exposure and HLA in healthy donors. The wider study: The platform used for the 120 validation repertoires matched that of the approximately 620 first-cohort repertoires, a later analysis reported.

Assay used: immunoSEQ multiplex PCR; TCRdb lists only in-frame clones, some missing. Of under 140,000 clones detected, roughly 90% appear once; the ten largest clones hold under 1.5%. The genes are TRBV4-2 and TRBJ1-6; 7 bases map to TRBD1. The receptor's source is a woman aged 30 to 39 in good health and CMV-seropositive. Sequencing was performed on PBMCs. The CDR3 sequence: CASSQAGTANSPLHF. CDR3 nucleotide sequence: TGTGCCAGCAGCCAAGCCGGGACAGCAAATTCACCCCTCCACTTT.